This TCR beta chain comes out of a study of patients and donors after allogeneic stem cell transplantation. This CDR3 spans 13 amino acids. The germline gives CDR1 MNHEY, CDR2 SMNVEV (reference sequence). Trimming took off 4 bases at V and 2 bases at J, with 5 bases between the two ends. Each CDR3 protein is one row after TCRdb ran MiXCR on the RT-PCR reads. The data contain approximately 200,000 distinct CDR3 sequences, less than 50% of them seen just once; the ten biggest clones take up around a tenth. The rearrangement uses TRBV27 and TRBJ2-2, with D unclear. The sequencing input was blood, either unsorted or a sorted T cell fraction (not recorded which). The TCR comes from a human donor who was either an allogeneic HSCT recipient or a stem cell or donor lymphocyte infusion donor (not recorded which). It is not recorded whose cells these are; they may come from a transplant donor. CDR3 nucleotide sequence: TGTGCCAGCAGTTCCTATAACACCGGGGAGCTGTTTTTT. Translating gives CASSSYNTGELFF.